A single sample is the source of the 4 T cell receptor beta chains below, sequenced in a study of shared clonotypes between healthy human individuals. Sequencing used immunoSEQ multiplex PCR; TCRdb keeps in-frame clones, though not all of them. The sample includes over 750,000 clones, roughly 96% of them seen just once. The naive CD8 population came from CD45RO-negative cells selected for CCR7, without terminally differentiated effector memory CD45RA+ cells. Source material: naive CD8+ T cells sorted from blood. The receptors stem from a man aged 30 to 45 in good health.

The gene calls are TRBV27 and TRBJ2-2; 7 bases align to TRBD2. Germline loops: CDR1 MNHEY, CDR2 SMNVEV (reference sequence). J was trimmed by 4 bases and V by 7 bases; bases with no gene match: 15. The CDR3 extends over 17 amino acids. The CDR3: CASTLLWEGRGTGELFF. The CDR3 nucleotides read TGTGCCAGCACGCTTTTGTGGGAGGGCCGGGGCACCGGGGAGCTGTTTTTT.

The chain has TRBV7-9 and TRBJ2-1; the match to TRBD2 covers 9 bases. V shed 4 bases, J shed 7 bases, and the junction held 8 bases outside the gene matches. The CDR3 extends over 15 amino acids. CDR1 and CDR2 from the germline V gene are SEHNR and FQNEAQ (reference sequence). The CDR3 sequence: CASSYLAGNRNEQFF. CDR3 bases: TGTGCCAGCAGCTACCTAGCGGGAAATCGTAATGAGCAGTTCTTC.

V and J are TRBV4-2 and TRBJ1-1; no reliable D call. V was trimmed by 1 base and J by 6 bases, leaving 6 bases between them. CDR1 and CDR2 (germline): LGHNA, YNFKEQ. The CDR3 contains 12 residues. CDR3 sequence (DNA): TGTGCCAGCAGCCAAGGAGGTTCTGAAGCTTTCTTT. It encodes CASSQGGSEAFF.

This chain links TRBV9 with TRBJ2-2; D may be TRBD2 (6 bases). The CDR3 length is 16 residues. Germline assignment: CDR1 SGDLS and CDR2 YYNGEE. Deletions cut 3 bases from V and 5 bases from J, with 17 bases between. The CDR3 protein is CASSGYRDSGTGELFF. CDR3 DNA: TGTGCCAGCAGCGGGTATCGGGACTCCGGGACCGGGGAGCTGTTTTTT.